This T cell receptor (beta chain) was sequenced in a study of control samples from healthy donors and cancer patients. This clone was counted a single time. Libraries were prepared by immunoSEQ multiplex PCR; TCRdb keeps only in-frame clonotypes and omits some of them. The sample has fewer than 70,000 clones, more than 80% seen once. The source material was PBMCs. The source of this sequence is a woman in her 50s with lung cancer.

DNA of the CDR3: TGTGCCAGCAGTTCTCGTCGGGGCGGACTCCGCACAGATACGCAGTATTTT. Translation gives CASSSRRGGLRTDTQYF. The chain carries TRBV11-3 and TRBJ2-3, with D perhaps given as TRBD1 or TRBD2 (5 bases each). The CDR3 spans 17 residues. CDR1 is SGHNT and CDR2 is YENEEA in the germline V gene. The germline V and J ends were trimmed by 6 bases and 1 base, with 20 bases remaining between them.